The present T cell receptor beta chain was sequenced within a study of blood T cell repertoires in COVID-19. From germline, CDR1 is SGHTS and CDR2 YDEGEE. The V gene end was trimmed by 0 bases and the J gene end by 1 base; junction bases not matched to a gene: 1. This CDR3 comprises 14 residues. How the authors handled the data: Nucleated cell counts were estimated from reference gene primer amplification. This table comes from immunoSEQ multiplex PCR, and its TCRdb copy is limited to in-frame clones, with some not included. V and J calls and clone size are as listed in that table; D and trimming were resolved from the DNA. The sample records about 90,000 clones, approximately 75% being singletons.

The source of this sequence is a woman of 80 years or more with acute or convalescent COVID-19. Sequences were obtained from peripheral blood. The chain has TRBV5-8 and TRBJ2-7; 7 positions agree with TRBD1. The CDR3 protein is CASSLGQGSYEQYF. CDR3 sequence (DNA): TGTGCCAGCAGCTTGGGACAGGGTTCCTACGAGCAGTACTTC.